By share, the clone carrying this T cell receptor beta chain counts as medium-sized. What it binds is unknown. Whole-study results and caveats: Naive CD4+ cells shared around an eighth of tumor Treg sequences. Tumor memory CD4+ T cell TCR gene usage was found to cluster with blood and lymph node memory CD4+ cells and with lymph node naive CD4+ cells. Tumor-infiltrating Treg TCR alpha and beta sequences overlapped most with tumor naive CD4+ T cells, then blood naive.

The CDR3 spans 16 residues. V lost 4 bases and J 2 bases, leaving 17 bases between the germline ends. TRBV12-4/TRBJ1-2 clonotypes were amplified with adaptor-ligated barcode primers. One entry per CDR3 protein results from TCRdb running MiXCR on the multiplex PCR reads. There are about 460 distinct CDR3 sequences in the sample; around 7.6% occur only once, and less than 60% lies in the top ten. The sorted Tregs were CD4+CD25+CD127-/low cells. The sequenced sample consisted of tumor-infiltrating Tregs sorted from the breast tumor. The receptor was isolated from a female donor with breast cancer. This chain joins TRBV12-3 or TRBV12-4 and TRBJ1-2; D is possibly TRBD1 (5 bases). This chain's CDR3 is CASSSHRIGGNYGYTF. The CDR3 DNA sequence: TGTGCCAGCAGTTCGCACAGGATAGGTGGGAACTATGGCTACACCTTC.